This TCR beta chain came from a study of response to subunit inactivated influenza vaccine. Points from the study as a whole: Each seasonal influenza vaccination recruits few new T cells, the authors suggested.

This clonotype was counted many times. Its antigen is undetermined. V lost 1 base and J lost 3, with 17 bases in between. Germline CDR1 reads LNHNV; CDR2 reads YYDKDF (reference sequence). The CDR3 is 17 residues long. Using its own MiXCR run on the RT-PCR reads, TCRdb lists one record per CDR3 protein. The repertoire holds about 780,000 distinct CDR3 sequences, with under 20% as singletons. The receptor was derived from a man aged 50-60 years who received an inactivated influenza vaccine. The material sequenced was PBMCs from blood, taken about 5 days after vaccination. The V call is TRBV15, the J call TRBJ2-3; tentative D call: TRBD2 (5 bases). The CDR3 bases are TGTGCCACCAGCAGAGGATTCGTAGCGTTCAATACAGATACGCAGTATTTT. Amino acid sequence: CATSRGFVAFNTDTQYF.